Listed below are T cell receptor beta chains from one sample, sequenced in a study of identifying expanded T cells in peripheral blood. The assay was immunoSEQ multiplex PCR, and TCRdb's table has in-frame clones only and misses some. The repertoire includes around 84,000 clones, over 85% of them detected once, and roughly 7.3% sits in the top ten. The sequencing sample was made of blood. The receptors were gathered from a person aged 18 to 75 in good health. The CDR3 runs from the conserved cysteine through the conserved F or W. D genes are given only for firm matches. Only some rows state a clone size, as once, few, many or a class for expanded clones.

clone_size	j_call	d_call	v_call	cdr3_nt	cdr3_aa
NA	TRBJ2-3	NA	TRBV7-2	TGTGCCAGCGCAAACAGGGCCTACAGCACAGATACGCAGTATTTT	CASANRAYSTDTQYF
NA	TRBJ1-5	NA	TRBV30	TGTGCCTGGAGTGTACAAGGTCCTGCCCAGCCCCAGCATTTT	CAWSVQGPAQPQHF
NA	TRBJ1-1	NA	TRBV7-8	TGTGCCAGCAGCCCCCTGGGAACTGAAGCTTTCTTT	CASSPLGTEAFF
NA	TRBJ1-5	TRBD1	TRBV2	TGTGCCAGCAGCGACAGGGAAGTGGGTCAGCCCCAGCATTTT	CASSDREVGQPQHF
NA	TRBJ2-1	TRBD2	TRBV4-3	TGCGCCAGCAGCCAAGCTCCGACTAGCGGGAGGGGTGAGCAGTTCTTC	CASSQAPTSGRGEQFF
NA	TRBJ2-2	TRBD2	TRBV4-3	TGCGCCAGCAGCCAAGATGGGACTACCCCGAACACCGGGGAGCTGTTTTTT	CASSQDGTTPNTGELFF
NA	TRBJ1-4	NA	TRBV27	TGTGCCAGCAGTTTCGGGCGGAATAATGAAAAACTGTTTTTT	CASSFGRNNEKLFF
NA	TRBJ1-6	NA	TRBV5-1	TGCGCCAGCCGTCGAGCTGTTGCGAATTCACCCCTCCACTTT	CASRRAVANSPLHF
NA	TRBJ2-2	TRBD2	TRBV9	TGTGCCAGCAGCCCAGGGACTAGCGGGAACACCGGGGAGCTGTTTTTT	CASSPGTSGNTGELFF
NA	TRBJ2-1	TRBD1	TRBV5-1	TGCGCCAGCAGCTCCACAGGGGGAGTCGGCTACAATGAGCAGTTCTTC	CASSSTGGVGYNEQFF
NA	TRBJ1-4	NA	TRBV5-6	TGTGCCAGCAGCTTCGGACAAGGGAGTGAAAAACTGTTTTTT	CASSFGQGSEKLFF
NA	TRBJ2-1	NA	TRBV29-1	TGCAGCGTTGTTTTTGGGGCAGGGTCAAATGAGCAGTTCTTC	CSVVFGAGSNEQFF
NA	TRBJ2-7	NA	TRBV18	TGTGCCAGCTCACCGATACAGGGTTACGAGCAGTACTTC	CASSPIQGYEQYF
NA	TRBJ2-1	TRBD1	TRBV29-1	TGCAGCGTTGAAAGGGGACAGGGGGAGTTCAATGAGCAGTTCTTC	CSVERGQGEFNEQFF
NA	TRBJ1-1	NA	TRBV19	TGTGCCTCCGGTTTCTTGACCACTGAAGCTTTCTTT	CASGFLTTEAFF
few	TRBJ1-5	NA	TRBV5-6	TGTGCCAGCAGCTGGGGGAATCAGCCCCAGCATTTT	CASSWGNQPQHF
NA	TRBJ2-1	NA	TRBV7-3	TGTGCCAGCAGCCCCGGGCATCCTTCATACAATGAGCAGTTCTTC	CASSPGHPSYNEQFF
NA	TRBJ1-6	TRBD1	TRBV6-6	TGTGCCAGCATGAAGGGTTGGGGACAGAGACAATCACCCCTCCACTTT	CASMKGWGQRQSPLHF
NA	TRBJ2-6	NA	TRBV15	TGTGCCACCAGCAGTGGGACGTCAGTCTCTGGGGCCAACGTCCTGACTTTC	CATSSGTSVSGANVLTF
few	TRBJ2-7	NA	TRBV5-4	TGTGCCAGCAGCAGCCCGGGCAGGGACGGAAAATACGAGCAGTACTTC	CASSSPGRDGKYEQYF
NA	TRBJ1-1	TRBD1	TRBV27	TGTGCCAGCAGTCCGCGGGACAGTTTAATGAACACTGAAGCTTTCTTT	CASSPRDSLMNTEAFF
NA	TRBJ1-5	NA	TRBV10-3	TGTGCCATCAGTGAGTCCCACAGGGATCAGCCCCAGCATTTT	CAISESHRDQPQHF
NA	TRBJ1-3	NA	TRBV6-1	TGTGCCAGCAACCCACGGAGGGACGCGCCCGTACACCTATATTTT	CASNPRRDAPVHLYF
NA	TRBJ2-1	TRBD2	TRBV5-1	TGCGCCAGCAGCCTCACAAGCACTAGCGGGGGGGATGAGCAGTTCTTC	CASSLTSTSGGDEQFF
NA	TRBJ1-1	NA	TRBV11-3	TGTGCCAGCAGCTTAGATCCCCAATATGAAGCTTTCTTT	CASSLDPQYEAFF
NA	TRBJ2-1	NA	TRBV25-1	TGTGCCAGCAGTCCAGGGGACTACAATGAGCAGTTCTTC	CASSPGDYNEQFF
once	TRBJ2-2	NA	TRBV11-1	TGTGCCAGCAGCTTATTCCGAGGGCCCGGGGAGCTGTTTTTT	CASSLFRGPGELFF
NA	TRBJ1-6	TRBD1	TRBV30	TGTGCCTGGAGGATAGGGGACAGGGATAATTCACCCCTCCACTTT	CAWRIGDRDNSPLHF
NA	TRBJ1-3	NA	TRBV6-5	TGTGCCAGCAGTCAAGGGCTTCTCTCTGGAAACACCATATATTTT	CASSQGLLSGNTIYF
once	TRBJ2-7	NA	TRBV6-6	TGTGCCAGCAGTCCCCCACATAGCTCCTACGAGCAGTACTTC	CASSPPHSSYEQYF
NA	TRBJ1-1	NA	TRBV18	TGTGCCAGCTCACTACATGGAGTTACCATGAACACTGAAGCTTTCTTT	CASSLHGVTMNTEAFF
NA	TRBJ2-7	NA	TRBV5-4	TGTGCCAGCAGCTTGAGGGCTGACGAGCAGTACTTC	CASSLRADEQYF